This T cell receptor beta chain was obtained from a study of T cell responses to AZD1222 COVID-19 vaccine. Findings and caveats of the study: Repertoires were collected only later (after the peak T cell response had occurred). Following two doses of AZD1222, Spike-specific TCR breadth and depth rose. Donors in the cohort were predominantly white British and more often female, and clonal diversity was possibly underestimated. The CD4 TCRs associated with vaccination extended across spike and predominated at 160-218 and 743-854.

CDR3 size: 15 residues. Per the germline V gene, CDR1 is ENHRY and CDR2 is SYGVKD. The ends lost 3 bases at V and 4 bases at J; junction bases unmatched: 5. Sequencing was performed with immunoSEQ multiplex PCR; in TCRdb, only in-frame clones are kept and a portion is missing. Of more than 55,000 clones listed, 65% to 80% are singletons. This clone was seen a few times. Antigen: not known. The sample in question was peripheral blood, obtained 28 days after the second AZD1222 dose. The V gene is TRBV10-3, the J gene TRBJ1-3; 8 bases fit TRBD1. The clonotype was recovered from an adult who received the AZD1222 COVID-19 vaccine. This chain's CDR3 is CAISDWRDRGNTIYF. CDR3 DNA: TGTGCCATCAGTGACTGGAGGGACAGGGGAAACACCATATATTTT.